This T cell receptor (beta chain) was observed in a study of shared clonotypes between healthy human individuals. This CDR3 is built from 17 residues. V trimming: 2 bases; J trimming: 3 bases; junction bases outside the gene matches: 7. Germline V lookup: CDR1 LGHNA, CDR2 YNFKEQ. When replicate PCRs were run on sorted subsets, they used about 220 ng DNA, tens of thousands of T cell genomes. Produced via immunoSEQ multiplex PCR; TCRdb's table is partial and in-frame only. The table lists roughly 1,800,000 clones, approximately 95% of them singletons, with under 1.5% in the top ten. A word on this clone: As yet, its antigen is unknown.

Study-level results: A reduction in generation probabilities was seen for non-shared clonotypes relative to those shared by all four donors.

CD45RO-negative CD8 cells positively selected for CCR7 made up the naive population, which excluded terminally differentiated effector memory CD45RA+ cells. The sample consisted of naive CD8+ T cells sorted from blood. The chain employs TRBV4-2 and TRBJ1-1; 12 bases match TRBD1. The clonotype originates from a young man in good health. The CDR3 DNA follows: TGTGCCAGCAGCCAACCCGGGACAGGGGGCCCCGACACTGAAGCTTTCTTT. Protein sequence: CASSQPGTGGPDTEAFF.